The T cell receptor (beta chain) under discussion was sequenced for a study of T cell changes during pregnancy in multiple sclerosis. The trim removed 4 bases at V and 3 bases at J, leaving 5 bases unmatched. This CDR3 has 15 residues. The germline V gene encodes CDR1 LGHNA and CDR2 YSLEER. Profiling relied on immunoSEQ multiplex PCR, and the TCRdb table lists in-frame clones only, not all of them. The data hold around 48,000 clones, with 88% observed a single time. This clonotype originated in a female donor with multiple sclerosis, enrolled in a pregnancy study. This chain joins TRBV4-3 and TRBJ2-2; TRBD2 agrees at 7 bases. The source material was CD4+ T cells from peripheral blood mononuclear cells, sampled in the second trimester of pregnancy. CDR3 residues: CASSLSGSYTGELFF. CDR3 DNA sequence: TGCGCCAGCAGCCTTAGCGGGTCATACACCGGGGAGCTGTTTTTT.